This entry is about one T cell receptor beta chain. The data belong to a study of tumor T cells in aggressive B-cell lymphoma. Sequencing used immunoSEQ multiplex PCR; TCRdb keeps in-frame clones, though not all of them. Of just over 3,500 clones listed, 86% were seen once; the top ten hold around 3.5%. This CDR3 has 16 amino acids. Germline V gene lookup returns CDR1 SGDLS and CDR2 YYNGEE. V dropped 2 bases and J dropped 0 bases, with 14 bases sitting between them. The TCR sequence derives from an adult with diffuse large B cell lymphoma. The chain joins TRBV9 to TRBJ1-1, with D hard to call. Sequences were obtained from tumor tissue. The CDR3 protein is CASSVPAGFLNTEAFF. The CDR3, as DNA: TGTGCCAGCAGCGTCCCGGCGGGTTTTTTGAACACTGAAGCTTTCTTT.